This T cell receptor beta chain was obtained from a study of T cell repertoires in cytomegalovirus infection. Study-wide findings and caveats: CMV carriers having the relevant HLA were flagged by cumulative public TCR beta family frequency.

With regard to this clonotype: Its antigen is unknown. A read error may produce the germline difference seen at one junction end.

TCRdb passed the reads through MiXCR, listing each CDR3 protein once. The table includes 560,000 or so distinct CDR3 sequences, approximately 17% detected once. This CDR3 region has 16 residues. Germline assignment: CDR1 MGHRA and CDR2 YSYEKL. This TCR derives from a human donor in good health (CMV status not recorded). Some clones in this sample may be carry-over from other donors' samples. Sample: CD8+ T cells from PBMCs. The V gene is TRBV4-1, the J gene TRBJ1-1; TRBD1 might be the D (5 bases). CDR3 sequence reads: CASSQDSRAPGTEDFF. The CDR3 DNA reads TGCGCCAGCAGCCAAGATAGCCGGGCCCCGGGGACTGAAGATTTCTTT.